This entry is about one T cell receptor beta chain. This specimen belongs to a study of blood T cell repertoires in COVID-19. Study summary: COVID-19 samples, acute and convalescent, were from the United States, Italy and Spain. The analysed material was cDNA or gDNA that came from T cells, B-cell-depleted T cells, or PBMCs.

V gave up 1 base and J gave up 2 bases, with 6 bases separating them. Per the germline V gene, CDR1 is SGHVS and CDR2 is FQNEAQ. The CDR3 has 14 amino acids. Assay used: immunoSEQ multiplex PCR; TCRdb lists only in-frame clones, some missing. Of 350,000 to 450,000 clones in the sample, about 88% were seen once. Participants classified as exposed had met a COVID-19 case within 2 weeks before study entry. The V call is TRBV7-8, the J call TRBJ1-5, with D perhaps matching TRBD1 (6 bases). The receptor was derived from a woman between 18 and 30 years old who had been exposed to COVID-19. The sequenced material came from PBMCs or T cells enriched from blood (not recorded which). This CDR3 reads CASSLDRGNQPQHF. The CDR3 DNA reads TGTGCCAGCAGCTTAGACAGGGGCAATCAGCCCCAGCATTTT.